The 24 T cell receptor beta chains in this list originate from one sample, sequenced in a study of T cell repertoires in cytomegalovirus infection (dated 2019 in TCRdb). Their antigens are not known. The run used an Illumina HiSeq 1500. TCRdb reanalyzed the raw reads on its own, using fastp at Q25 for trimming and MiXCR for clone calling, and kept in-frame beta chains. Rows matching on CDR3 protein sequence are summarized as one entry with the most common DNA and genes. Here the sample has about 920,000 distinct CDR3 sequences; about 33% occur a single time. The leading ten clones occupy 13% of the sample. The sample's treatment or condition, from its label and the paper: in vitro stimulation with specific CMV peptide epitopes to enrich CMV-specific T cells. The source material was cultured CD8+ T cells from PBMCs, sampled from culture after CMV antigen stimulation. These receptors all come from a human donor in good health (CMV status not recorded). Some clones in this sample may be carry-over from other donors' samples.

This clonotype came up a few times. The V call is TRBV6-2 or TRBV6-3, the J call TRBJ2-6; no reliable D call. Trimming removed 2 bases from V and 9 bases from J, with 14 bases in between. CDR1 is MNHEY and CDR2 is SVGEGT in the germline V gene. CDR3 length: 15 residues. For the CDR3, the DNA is TGTGCCAGCAGTTACCAGTTGGGCAGTCACAACGTCCTGACTTTC. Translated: CASSYQLGSHNVLTF.

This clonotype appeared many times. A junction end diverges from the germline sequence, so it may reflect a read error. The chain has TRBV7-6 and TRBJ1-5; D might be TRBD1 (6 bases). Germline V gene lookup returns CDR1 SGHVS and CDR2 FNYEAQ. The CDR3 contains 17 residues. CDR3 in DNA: TGTGCCAGCAGTTTAGGACAGACCATTTATAGCAATCAGCCCCAGCATTTT. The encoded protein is CASSLGQTIYSNQPQHF.

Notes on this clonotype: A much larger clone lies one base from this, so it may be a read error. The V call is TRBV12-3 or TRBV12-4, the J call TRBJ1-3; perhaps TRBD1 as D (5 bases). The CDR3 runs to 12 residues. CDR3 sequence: CVSSPGPSTIYF. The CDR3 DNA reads TGTGTCAGCAGTCCGGGACCTTCTACCATATATTTT.

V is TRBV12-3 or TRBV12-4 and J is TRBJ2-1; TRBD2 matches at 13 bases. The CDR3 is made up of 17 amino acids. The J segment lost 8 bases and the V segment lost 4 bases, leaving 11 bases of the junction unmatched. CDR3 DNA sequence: TGTGCCAGCAGTTCCTCCTCTTGGACTAGCGGGGGATATGAGCAGTTCTTC. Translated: CASSSSSWTSGGYEQFF.

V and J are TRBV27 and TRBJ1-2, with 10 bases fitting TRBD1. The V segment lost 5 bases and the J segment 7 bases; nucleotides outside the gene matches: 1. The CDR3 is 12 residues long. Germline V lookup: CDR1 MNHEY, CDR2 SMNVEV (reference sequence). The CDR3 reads CASSGTGVGYTF. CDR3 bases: TGTGCCAGCAGTGGGACAGGGGTTGGCTACACCTTC.

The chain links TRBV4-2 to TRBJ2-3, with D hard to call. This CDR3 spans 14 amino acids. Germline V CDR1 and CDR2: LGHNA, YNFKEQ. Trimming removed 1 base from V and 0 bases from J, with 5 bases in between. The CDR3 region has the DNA TGTGCCAGCAGCCAAGGCACCAGCACAGATACGCAGTATTTT. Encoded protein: CASSQGTSTDTQYF.

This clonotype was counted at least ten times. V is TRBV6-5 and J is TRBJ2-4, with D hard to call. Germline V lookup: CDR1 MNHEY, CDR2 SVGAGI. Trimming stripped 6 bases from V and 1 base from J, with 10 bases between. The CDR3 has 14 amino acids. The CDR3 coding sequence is TGTGCCAGCAGACCAGAGGTTGCCAAAAACATTCAGTACTTC. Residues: CASRPEVAKNIQYF.

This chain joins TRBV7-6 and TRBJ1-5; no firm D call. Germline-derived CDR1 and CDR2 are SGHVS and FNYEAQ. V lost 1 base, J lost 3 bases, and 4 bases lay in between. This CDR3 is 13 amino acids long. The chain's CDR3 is CASSLVFNQPQHF. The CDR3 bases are TGTGCCAGCAGCTTAGTATTCAATCAGCCCCAGCATTTT.

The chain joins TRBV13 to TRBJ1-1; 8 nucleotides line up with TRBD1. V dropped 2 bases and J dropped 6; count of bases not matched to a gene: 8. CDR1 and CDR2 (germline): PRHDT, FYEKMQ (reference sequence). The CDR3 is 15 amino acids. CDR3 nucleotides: TGTGCCAGCAGCTTAAGCGAGGACAGGGTTTCTGAAGCTTTCTTT. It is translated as CASSLSEDRVSEAFF.

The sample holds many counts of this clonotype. CDR3 DNA: TGTGCCAGCAGCTCTACCTCTTACTATGGCTACACCTTC. This gives the protein CASSSTSYYGYTF. The V call is TRBV7-8, the J call TRBJ1-2, with D unresolved. The CDR3 extends over 13 amino acids. The V gene lost 4 bases and the J gene lost 3 bases, with 9 bases spanning the gap. Germline assignment: CDR1 SGHVS and CDR2 FQNEAQ.

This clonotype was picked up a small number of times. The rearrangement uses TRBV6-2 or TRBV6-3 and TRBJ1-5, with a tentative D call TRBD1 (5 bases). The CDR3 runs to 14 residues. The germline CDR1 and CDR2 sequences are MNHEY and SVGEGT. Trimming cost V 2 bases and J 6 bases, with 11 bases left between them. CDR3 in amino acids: CASSYVRRGQPQHF. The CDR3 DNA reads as TGTGCCAGCAGTTACGTCAGAAGGGGTCAGCCCCAGCATTTT.

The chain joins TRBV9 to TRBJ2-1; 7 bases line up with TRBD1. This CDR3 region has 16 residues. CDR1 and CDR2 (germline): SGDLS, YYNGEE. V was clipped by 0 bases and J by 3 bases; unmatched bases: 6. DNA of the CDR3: TGTGCCAGCAGCGTAGCGGGACAGCTTATCTACAATGAGCAGTTCTTC. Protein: CASSVAGQLIYNEQFF. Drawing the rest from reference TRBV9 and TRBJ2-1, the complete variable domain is DSGVTQTPKHLITATGQRVTLRCSPRSGDLSVYWYQQSLDQGLQFLIQYYNGEERAKGNILERFSAQQFPDLHSELNLSSLELGDSALYFCASSVAGQLIYNEQFFGPGTRLTVL.

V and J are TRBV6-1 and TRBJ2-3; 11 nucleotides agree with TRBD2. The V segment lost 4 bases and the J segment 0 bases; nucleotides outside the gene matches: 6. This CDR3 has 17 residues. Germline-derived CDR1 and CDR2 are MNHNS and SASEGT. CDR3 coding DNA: TGTGCCAGCAGTGCCCCGACTAGCGGGATGAGCACAGATACGCAGTATTTT. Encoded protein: CASSAPTSGMSTDTQYF.

CDR3 coding DNA: TGTGCCAGCAGTGAAAGGAGGGACAGGCCCTACGAGCAGTACGTC. This translates into CASSERRDRPYEQYV. The V and J genes are TRBV6-1 and TRBJ2-7; 8 bases agree with TRBD1. V gave up 2 bases and J gave up 2 bases; unmatched junction bases: 5. Germline CDR1 reads MNHNS; CDR2 reads SASEGT. The CDR3 consists of 15 residues.

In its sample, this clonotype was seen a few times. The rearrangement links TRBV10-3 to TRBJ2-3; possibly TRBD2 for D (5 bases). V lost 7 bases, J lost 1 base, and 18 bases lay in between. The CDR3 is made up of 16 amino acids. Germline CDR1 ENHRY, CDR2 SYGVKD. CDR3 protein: CAITEGLDSGTDTQYF. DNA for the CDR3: TGTGCCATCACCGAGGGATTGGATTCTGGCACAGATACGCAGTATTTT.

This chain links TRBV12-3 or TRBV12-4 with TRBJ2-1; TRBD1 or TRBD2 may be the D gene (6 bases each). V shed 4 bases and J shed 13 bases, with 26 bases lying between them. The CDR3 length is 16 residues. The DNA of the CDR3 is TGTGCCAGCAGTTGGAGAGGGGGGCCCGTAGGAGGTGAACAGTTCTTC. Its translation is CASSWRGGPVGGEQFF.

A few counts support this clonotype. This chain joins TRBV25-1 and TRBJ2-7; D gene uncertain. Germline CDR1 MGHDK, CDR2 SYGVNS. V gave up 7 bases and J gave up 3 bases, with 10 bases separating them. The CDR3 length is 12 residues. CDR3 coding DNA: TGTGCCAGCATCGGACGGAACTACGAGCAGTACTTC. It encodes CASIGRNYEQYF.

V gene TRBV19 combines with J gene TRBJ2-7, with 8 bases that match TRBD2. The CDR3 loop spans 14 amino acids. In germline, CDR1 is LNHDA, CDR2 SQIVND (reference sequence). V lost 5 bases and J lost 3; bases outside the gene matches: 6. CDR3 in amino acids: CASSPGTRGYEQYF. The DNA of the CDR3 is TGTGCCAGTAGTCCTGGGACTAGGGGCTACGAGCAGTACTTC.

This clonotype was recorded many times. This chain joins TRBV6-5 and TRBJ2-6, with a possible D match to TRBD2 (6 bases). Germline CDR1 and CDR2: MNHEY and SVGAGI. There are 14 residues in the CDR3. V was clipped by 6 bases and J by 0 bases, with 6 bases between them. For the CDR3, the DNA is TGTGCCAGCAGGACTAGCTCTGGGGCCAACGTCCTGACTTTC. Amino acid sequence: CASRTSSGANVLTF.

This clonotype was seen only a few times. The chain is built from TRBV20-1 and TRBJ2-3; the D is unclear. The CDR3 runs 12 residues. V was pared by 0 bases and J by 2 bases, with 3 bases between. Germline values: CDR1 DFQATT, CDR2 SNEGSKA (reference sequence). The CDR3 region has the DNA TGCAGTGCTAGAGAGATCACAGATACGCAGTATTTT. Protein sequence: CSAREITDTQYF.

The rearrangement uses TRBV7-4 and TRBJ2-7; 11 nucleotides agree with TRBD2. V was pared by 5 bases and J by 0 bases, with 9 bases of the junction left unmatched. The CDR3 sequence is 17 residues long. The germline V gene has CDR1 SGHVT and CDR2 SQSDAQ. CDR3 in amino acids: CASSGSSGGPSSYEQYV. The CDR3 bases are TGTGCCAGCAGCGGATCTAGCGGGGGGCCTAGCTCCTACGAGCAGTACGTC.

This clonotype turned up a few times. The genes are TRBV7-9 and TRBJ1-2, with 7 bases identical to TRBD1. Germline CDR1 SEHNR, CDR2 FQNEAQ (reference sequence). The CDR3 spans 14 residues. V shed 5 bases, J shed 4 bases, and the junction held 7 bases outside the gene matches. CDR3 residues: CASSPGTVLYGYTF. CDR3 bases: TGTGCCAGCAGCCCTGGGACAGTTCTCTATGGCTACACCTTC.

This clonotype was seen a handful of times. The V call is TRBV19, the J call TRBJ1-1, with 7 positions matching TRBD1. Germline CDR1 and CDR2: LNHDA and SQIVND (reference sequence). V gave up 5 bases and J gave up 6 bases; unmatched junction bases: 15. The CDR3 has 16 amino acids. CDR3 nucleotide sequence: TGTGCCAGTAGTTCCCGATCACCGGGACAGCTCTCTGAAGCTTTCTTT. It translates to CASSSRSPGQLSEAFF.

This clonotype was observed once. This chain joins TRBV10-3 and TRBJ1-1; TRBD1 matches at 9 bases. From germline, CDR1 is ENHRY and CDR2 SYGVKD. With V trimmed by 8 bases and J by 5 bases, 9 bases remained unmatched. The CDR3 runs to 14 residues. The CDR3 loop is CAIGGQGAETEAFF. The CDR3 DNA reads TGTGCCATCGGGGGACAGGGCGCCGAAACTGAAGCTTTCTTT.